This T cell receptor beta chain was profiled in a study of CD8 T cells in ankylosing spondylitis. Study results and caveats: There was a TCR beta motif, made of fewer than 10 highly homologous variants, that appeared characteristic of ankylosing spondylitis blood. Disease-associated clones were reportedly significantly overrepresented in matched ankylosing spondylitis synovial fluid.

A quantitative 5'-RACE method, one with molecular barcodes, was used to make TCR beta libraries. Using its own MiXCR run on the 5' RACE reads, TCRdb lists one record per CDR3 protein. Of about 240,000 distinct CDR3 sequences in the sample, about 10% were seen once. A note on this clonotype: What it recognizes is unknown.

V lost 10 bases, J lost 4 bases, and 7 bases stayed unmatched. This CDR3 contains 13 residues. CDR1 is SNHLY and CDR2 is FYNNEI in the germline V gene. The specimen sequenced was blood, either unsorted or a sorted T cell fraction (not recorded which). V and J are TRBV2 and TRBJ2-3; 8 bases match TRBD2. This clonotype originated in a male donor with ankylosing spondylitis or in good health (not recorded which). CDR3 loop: CATKTSASDTQYF. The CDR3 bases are TGTGCCACGAAGACTAGCGCATCAGATACGCAGTATTTT.